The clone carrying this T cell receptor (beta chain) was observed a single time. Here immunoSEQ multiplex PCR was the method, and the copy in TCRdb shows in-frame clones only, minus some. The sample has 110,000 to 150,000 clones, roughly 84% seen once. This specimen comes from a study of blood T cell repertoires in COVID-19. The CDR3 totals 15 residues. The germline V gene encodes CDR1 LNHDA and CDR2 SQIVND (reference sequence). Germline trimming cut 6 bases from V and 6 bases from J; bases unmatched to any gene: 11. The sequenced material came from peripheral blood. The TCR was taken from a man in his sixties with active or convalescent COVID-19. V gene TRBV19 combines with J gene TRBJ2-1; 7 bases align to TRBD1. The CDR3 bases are TGTGCCAGTAGCGATAAACAGGGGTTTAGCAATGAGCAGTTCTTC. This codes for CASSDKQGFSNEQFF. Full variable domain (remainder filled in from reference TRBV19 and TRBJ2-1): DGGITQSPKYLFRKEGQNVTLSCEQNLNHDAMYWYRQDPGQGLRLIYYSQIVNDFQKGDIAEGYSVSREKKESFPLTVTSAQKNPTAFYLCASSDKQGFSNEQFFGPGTRLTVL.